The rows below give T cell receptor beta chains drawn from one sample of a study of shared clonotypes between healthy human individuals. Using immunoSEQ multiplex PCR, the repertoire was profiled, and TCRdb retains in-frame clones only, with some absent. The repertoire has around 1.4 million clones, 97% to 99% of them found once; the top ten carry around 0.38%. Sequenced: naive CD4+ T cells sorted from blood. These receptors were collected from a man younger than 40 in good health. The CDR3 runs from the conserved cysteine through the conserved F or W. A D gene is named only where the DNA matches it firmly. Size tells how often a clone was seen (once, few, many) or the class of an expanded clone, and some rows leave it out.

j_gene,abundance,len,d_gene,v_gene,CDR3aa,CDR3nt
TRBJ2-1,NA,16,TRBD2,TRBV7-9,CASSSPTSGSYDEQFF,TGTGCCAGCAGCTCACCGACTAGCGGGAGTTACGATGAGCAGTTCTTC
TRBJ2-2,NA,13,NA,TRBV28,CASNSRATGELFF,TGTGCCAGCAACTCGCGCGCCACCGGGGAGCTGTTTTTT
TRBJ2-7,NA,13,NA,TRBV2,CASWRDNPYEQYF,TGTGCCAGCTGGCGGGACAACCCCTACGAGCAGTACTTC
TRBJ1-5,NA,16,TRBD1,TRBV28,CASTIISRGLSQPQHF,TGTGCCAGCACCATTATTTCCAGGGGGCTTAGTCAGCCCCAGCATTTT
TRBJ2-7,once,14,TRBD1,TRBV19,CASSPRTGTYEQYF,TGTGCCAGTAGTCCCCGGACAGGGACATACGAGCAGTACTTC
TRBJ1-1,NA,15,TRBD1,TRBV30,CAWSVGRGRTPEAFF,TGTGCCTGGAGTGTAGGGAGGGGGCGCACTCCTGAAGCTTTCTTT
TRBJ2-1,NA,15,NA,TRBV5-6,CASSSTKTGTNEQFF,TGTGCCAGCAGCTCGACAAAGACAGGGACTAATGAGCAGTTCTTC
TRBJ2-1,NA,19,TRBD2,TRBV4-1,CASSQDLGSGSLRDNEQFF,TGCGCCAGCAGCCAAGATTTGGGTAGCGGGAGTCTTAGGGACAATGAGCAGTTCTTC
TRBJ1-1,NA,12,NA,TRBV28,CASSLTLPEAFF,TGTGCCAGCAGTTTAACGTTACCTGAAGCTTTCTTT
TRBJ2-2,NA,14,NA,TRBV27,CATWDPKNTGELFF,TGTGCCACCTGGGACCCCAAGAACACCGGGGAGCTGTTTTTT
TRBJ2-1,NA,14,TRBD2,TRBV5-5,CASSLAGGGYEQFF,TGTGCCAGCAGCTTAGCGGGAGGGGGATATGAGCAGTTCTTC
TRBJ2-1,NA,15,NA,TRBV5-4,CASSPYSSSYNEQFF,TGTGCCAGCAGCCCTTACTCAAGCTCCTACAATGAGCAGTTCTTC
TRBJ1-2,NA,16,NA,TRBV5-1,CASSLSLRATNYGYTF,TGCGCCAGCAGCCTAAGTCTCCGGGCAACTAACTATGGCTACACCTTC
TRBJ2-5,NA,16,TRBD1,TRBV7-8,CASSSSYGRGQETQYF,TGTGCCAGCAGCTCCTCGTACGGCAGGGGGCAAGAGACCCAGTACTTC
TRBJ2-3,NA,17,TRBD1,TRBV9,CASSISGDRVRADTQYF,TGTGCCAGCAGCATCTCCGGTGACAGGGTTAGGGCAGATACGCAGTATTTT
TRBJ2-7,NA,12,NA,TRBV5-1,CASSNDRYEQYF,TGCGCCAGCAGCAATGACAGATACGAGCAGTACTTC
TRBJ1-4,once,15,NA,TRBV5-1,CASSAYGAEGEKLFF,TGCGCCAGCAGTGCGTATGGCGCGGAGGGTGAAAAACTGTTTTTT
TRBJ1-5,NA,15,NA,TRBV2,CASRRSGYSNQPQHF,TGTGCCAGCAGAAGGTCAGGGTACAGCAATCAGCCCCAGCATTTT
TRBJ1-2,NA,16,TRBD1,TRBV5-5,CASSAQRQGLGDGYTF,TGTGCCAGCAGCGCCCAAAGACAGGGTTTGGGGGATGGCTACACCTTC
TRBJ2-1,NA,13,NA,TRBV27,CASSAGPYNEQFF,TGTGCCAGCAGTGCGGGACCCTACAATGAGCAGTTCTTC
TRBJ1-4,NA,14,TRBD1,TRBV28,CASNWGDRVEKLFF,TGTGCCAGCAACTGGGGGGACAGGGTTGAAAAACTGTTTTTT
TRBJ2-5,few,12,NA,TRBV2,CASSRPQETQYF,TGTGCCAGCTCGAGGCCCCAAGAGACCCAGTACTTC
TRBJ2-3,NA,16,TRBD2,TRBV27,CASSPRQAGGINTQYF,TGTGCCAGCAGTCCACGCCAAGCGGGAGGGATTAATACGCAGTATTTT
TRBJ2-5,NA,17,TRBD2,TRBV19,CASSIAKGLAVKETQYF,TGTGCCAGTAGTATAGCGAAGGGACTAGCGGTGAAAGAGACCCAGTACTTC
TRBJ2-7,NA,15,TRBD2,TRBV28,CASSSTGLAGVEQYF,TGTGCCAGCAGTTCCACGGGACTAGCGGGAGTCGAGCAGTACTTC
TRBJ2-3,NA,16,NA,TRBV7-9,CASSPQPRAGLDTQYF,TGTGCCAGCAGCCCACAGCCAAGGGCCGGCCTAGATACGCAGTATTTT
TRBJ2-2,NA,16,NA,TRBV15,CATSRGQDLNTGELFF,TGTGCCACCAGCAGAGGACAGGACCTGAACACCGGGGAGCTGTTTTTT
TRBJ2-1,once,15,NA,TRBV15,CATSREGAYHNEQFF,TGTGCCACCAGCAGAGAAGGGGCCTATCACAATGAGCAGTTCTTC
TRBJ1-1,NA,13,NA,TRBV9,CASSVGPSREAFF,TGTGCCAGCAGCGTAGGACCGAGTCGTGAAGCTTTCTTT
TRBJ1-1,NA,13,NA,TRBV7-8,CASSLVSGIEAFF,TGTGCCAGCAGCTTAGTATCAGGTATTGAAGCTTTCTTT
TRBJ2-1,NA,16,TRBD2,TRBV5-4,CASSLSAGVSYNEQFF,TGTGCCAGCAGCTTGTCCGCGGGAGTCTCCTACAATGAGCAGTTCTTC
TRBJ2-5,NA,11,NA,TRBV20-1,CSARAKETQYF,TGCAGTGCCCGGGCAAAAGAGACCCAGTACTTC
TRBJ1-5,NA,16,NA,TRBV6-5,CASSSTQGLSNQPQHF,TGTGCCAGCAGTTCCACCCAGGGCCTTAGCAATCAGCCCCAGCATTTT
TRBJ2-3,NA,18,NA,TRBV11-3,CASSLGFTGRRGADTQYF,TGTGCCAGCAGCTTAGGGTTTACAGGGCGAAGGGGCGCAGATACGCAGTATTTT
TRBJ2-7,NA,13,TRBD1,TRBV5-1,CASRGQDAYEQYF,TGCGCCAGCAGGGGACAGGATGCCTACGAGCAGTACTTC
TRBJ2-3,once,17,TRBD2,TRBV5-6,CASSPKGLAISTDTQYF,TGTGCCAGCAGCCCAAAGGGACTAGCGATTAGCACAGATACGCAGTATTTT
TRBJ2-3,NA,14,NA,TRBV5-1,CASIPEPHTDTQYF,TGCGCCAGCATCCCGGAGCCACACACAGATACGCAGTATTTT
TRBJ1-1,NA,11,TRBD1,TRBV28,CASNLGQRAFF,TGTGCCAGCAACCTGGGACAGCGGGCTTTCTTT
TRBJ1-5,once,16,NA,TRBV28,CASSFLGQTRWQPQHF,TGTGCCAGCAGTTTTCTAGGACAGACTCGATGGCAGCCCCAGCATTTT
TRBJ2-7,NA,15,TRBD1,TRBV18,CASSIQGPSSYEQYF,TGTGCCAGCTCAATACAGGGGCCGAGCTCCTACGAGCAGTACTTC
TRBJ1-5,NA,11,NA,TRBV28,CATASHQPQHF,TGTGCCACCGCTTCTCATCAGCCCCAGCATTTT
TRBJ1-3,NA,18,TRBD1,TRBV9,CASSVHFERGQSGNTIYF,TGTGCCAGCAGCGTTCACTTTGAAAGGGGGCAATCTGGAAACACCATATATTTT
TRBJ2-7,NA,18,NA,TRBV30,CAWSVPGLGGRYSYEQYF,TGTGCCTGGAGTGTTCCGGGGTTGGGCGGGCGTTACTCCTACGAGCAGTACTTC
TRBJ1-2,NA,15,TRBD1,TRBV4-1,CASSQDGRGLDGYTF,TGCGCCAGCAGCCAAGATGGCAGGGGGCTTGATGGCTACACCTTC
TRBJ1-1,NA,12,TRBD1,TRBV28,CASSPQGTEAFF,TGTGCCAGCAGTCCACAGGGGACTGAAGCTTTCTTT
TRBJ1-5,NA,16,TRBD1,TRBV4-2,CASSQTGTGGGEPQHF,TGTGCCAGCAGCCAAACCGGGACAGGGGGCGGGGAGCCCCAGCATTTT
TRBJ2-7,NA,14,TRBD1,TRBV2,CASRMTGANYEQYF,TGTGCCAGCAGGATGACAGGGGCGAACTACGAGCAGTACTTC
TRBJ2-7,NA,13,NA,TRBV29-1,CSVAPGQYYEQYF,TGCAGCGTTGCACCCGGACAGTACTACGAGCAGTACTTC
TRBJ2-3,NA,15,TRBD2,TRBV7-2,CASSFEREGTDTQYF,TGTGCCAGCAGCTTCGAGCGGGAGGGCACAGATACGCAGTATTTT
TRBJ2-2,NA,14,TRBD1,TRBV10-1,CASMRDREGGELFF,TGCGCCAGCATGCGGGACAGGGAAGGTGGGGAGCTGTTTTTT
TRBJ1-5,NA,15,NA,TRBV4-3,CASSQVLSSNQPQHF,TGCGCCAGCAGCCAAGTTTTGTCAAGCAATCAGCCCCAGCATTTT
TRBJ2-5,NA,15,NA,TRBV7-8,CASNDLGNIQETQYF,TGTGCCAGCAACGATTTAGGGAACATCCAAGAGACCCAGTACTTC
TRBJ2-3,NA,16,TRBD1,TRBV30,CAWSRMDRGMTDTQYF,TGTGCCTGGAGTCGGATGGACAGGGGAATGACAGATACGCAGTATTTT
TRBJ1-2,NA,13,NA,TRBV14,CASSHFDRAGYTF,TGTGCCAGCAGCCACTTTGACAGAGCCGGCTACACCTTC
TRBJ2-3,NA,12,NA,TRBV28,CASRRTPSSPAF,TGTGCCAGCAGACGAACCCCCTCGTCACCCGCTTTT
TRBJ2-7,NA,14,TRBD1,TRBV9,CASSVGQGAYEQYF,TGTGCCAGCAGCGTAGGCCAGGGGGCGTACGAGCAGTACTTC
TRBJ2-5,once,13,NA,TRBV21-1,CASSDGQGVTQYF,TGTGCCAGCAGCGATGGACAGGGGGTTACCCAGTACTTC
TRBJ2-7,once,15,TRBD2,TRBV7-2,CASSSGTSRSYEQYF,TGTGCCAGCAGCTCAGGGACTAGCAGGTCCTACGAGCAGTACTTC
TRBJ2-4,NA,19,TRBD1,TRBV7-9,CASSSSPGTGYLAKNIQYF,TGTGCCAGCAGCTCAAGCCCCGGGACAGGCTATCTAGCCAAAAACATTCAGTACTTC
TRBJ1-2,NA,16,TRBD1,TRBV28,CASSLVGTGFNYGYTF,TGTGCCAGCAGTTTGGTCGGGACAGGCTTTAACTATGGCTACACCTTC